The clone carrying this TCR beta chain has just a few counts. Its antigen remains unidentified. The treatment denotes: approximately nine-day PBMC culture with coronavirus spike peptide pools or control peptides (ViraFEST assay). The entry originates in a study of vaccination and CD4 T cells after COVID-19. Study details: SARS-CoV-2 had been detected by nasal swab PCR in convalescent patients; nine were mild, one severe. Culture controls were given either a CEFX pool, an HIV-1 Nef pool, or no peptide.

CDR3 size: 17 residues. The germline CDR1 and CDR2 sequences are DFQATT and SNEGSKA (reference sequence). J lost 0 bases, V lost 3 bases, and 13 bases had no gene match. With the Oncomine TCR Beta short-read assay, DNA from cultured CD4+ T cells was sequenced. One entry per CDR3 protein, called by TCRdb with MiXCR from the PCR reads. The profile shows 15,000 to 20,000 distinct CDR3 sequences, 48% of them singletons. This receptor was identified in a human donor who had recovered from COVID-19. J is TRBJ1-1 and V is TRBV20-1, with 7 bases matching TRBD1. This specimen consisted of CD4+ T cells from blood, cultured in vitro, obtained before SARS-CoV-2 vaccination. The CDR3 DNA is TGCAGTGCTAGTAGTCGCGGGGACAGTCCCCTGAACACTGAAGCTTTCTTT. Translated, it gives CSASSRGDSPLNTEAFF.